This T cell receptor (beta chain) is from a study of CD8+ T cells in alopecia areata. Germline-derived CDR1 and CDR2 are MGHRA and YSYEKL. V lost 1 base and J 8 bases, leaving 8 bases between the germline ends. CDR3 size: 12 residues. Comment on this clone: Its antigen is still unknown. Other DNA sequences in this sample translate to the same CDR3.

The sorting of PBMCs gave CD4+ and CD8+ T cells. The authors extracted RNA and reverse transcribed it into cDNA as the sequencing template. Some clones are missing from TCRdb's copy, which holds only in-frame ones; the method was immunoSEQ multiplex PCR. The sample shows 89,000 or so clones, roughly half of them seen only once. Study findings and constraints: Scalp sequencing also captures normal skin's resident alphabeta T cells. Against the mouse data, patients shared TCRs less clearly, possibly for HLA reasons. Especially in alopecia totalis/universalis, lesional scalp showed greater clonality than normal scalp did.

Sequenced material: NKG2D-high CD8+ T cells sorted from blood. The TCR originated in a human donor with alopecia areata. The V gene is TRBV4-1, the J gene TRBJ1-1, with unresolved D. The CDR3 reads CASSQGTGEAFF. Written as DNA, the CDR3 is TGCGCCAGCAGCCAAGGGACGGGAGAAGCTTTCTTT.